One sample yielded the 24 T cell receptor beta chains listed below, sequenced in a study of tumor-infiltrating lymphocytes in primary liver carcinoma. The authors made TCR beta cDNA from approximately 500 ng total RNA with a constant-region primer. Slightly modified ARM-PCR with three nested multiplex PCR rounds yielded TCR beta libraries. Amplification in the first two PCR rounds was performed using TRBV1-TRBV30 forward primers and a C-beta reverse primer for 10 cycles each. TCRdb reprocessed the multiplex PCR reads via MiXCR and lists one record per CDR3 protein. The repertoire holds about 44,000 distinct CDR3 sequences, with 70% to 75% as singletons. For each extraction, RNA and DNA were obtained together from approximately 20-30 mg of unsorted bulk tissue. The source material was liver tumor tissue from sampling region 3. The subset: tumor region T3, left-lateral pole. These receptors were taken from a man in his forties or fifties with primary liver carcinoma and hepatitis B virus infection.

This clonotype was seen many times. The rearrangement joins TRBV7-9 to TRBJ2-1; possibly TRBD2 for D (6 bases). With 6 bases removed from V and 2 bases from J, the gap between germline ends came to 14 bases. Germline V gene data show CDR1 as SEHNR and CDR2 as FQNEAQ (reference sequence). The CDR3 is 15 residues long. CDR3 in DNA: TGTGCCAGCAGTCCCGGGGCTAGCGCCTACAATGAGCAGTTCTTC. This codes for CASSPGASAYNEQFF.

Notes on this clonotype: The junction shows a germline mismatch at one end, possibly a read error. The chain has TRBV6-5 and TRBJ1-3; D uncertain. The CDR3 is 15 residues long. Looked up from germline, CDR1 is MNHEY and CDR2 is SVGAGI. CDR3 in DNA: TGTGCCAGCAGAGAGGACTGTTACCCTGGAAGCACCATATATTTT. It codes for CASREDCYPGSTIYF.

This clonotype was seen repeatedly, ten times or more. The V and J genes are TRBV7-8 and TRBJ2-5; 9 bases fit TRBD2. This CDR3 comprises 17 residues. Germline V CDR1 and CDR2: SGHVS, FQNEAQ. Losses at the gene ends were 2 bases for V and 4 bases for J; bases not matched to a gene: 11. This CDR3 is CASSLKGGGRVGETQYF. The CDR3 DNA reads TGTGCCAGCAGCTTAAAGGGTGGCGGGAGGGTCGGAGAGACCCAGTACTTC.

Regarding this clonotype: One end of the junction is discordant with germline, which a read error may explain. The DNA for the CDR3 is TGTGCCAGCGGCTTGTTAACGATGTCAGACAATGAGCAGTTCTTC. It translates to CASGLLTMSDNEQFF. This chain links TRBV5-6 with TRBJ2-1; D unclear. The CDR3 consists of 15 residues. CDR1 and CDR2 (germline): SGHDT, YYEEEE.

This clonotype was detected many times. This chain connects TRBV12-3 or TRBV12-4 to TRBJ2-7; D gene unclear. V shed 2 bases and J shed 0 bases, with 8 bases lying between them. This CDR3 contains 14 residues. The CDR3 DNA is TGTGCCAGCAGTTTAAGAGTTAGCTCCTACGAGCAGTACTTC. Translating it yields CASSLRVSSYEQYF.

This clonotype appeared a single time. A much more abundant neighbour one base away suggests this may be a read error. This CDR3 is CATSGRGPSTQYF. The CDR3 nucleotides read TGTGCCACCAGCGGTAGGGGGCCGTCTACGCAGTATTTT. The chain couples TRBV24-1 to TRBJ2-3, with TRBD1 identical over 7 bases. The trim removed 7 bases at V and 8 bases at J, leaving 8 bases unmatched. This CDR3 comprises 13 residues. Per the germline V gene, CDR1 is KGHDR and CDR2 is SFDVKD.

With respect to this clonotype: The missing conserved phenylalanine or tryptophan at the end of this CDR3 makes a read error likely. The chain couples TRBV29-1 to TRBJ2-3; TRBD2 aligns across 8 bases. Germline V gene lookup returns CDR1 SQVTM and CDR2 ANQGSEA. There are 16 residues in the CDR3. For the CDR3, the DNA is TGCAGCGTTTATAGCGGGAAGGCCGGTAGCACAGAAACGCAGTATCTT. Translated, it gives CSVYSGKAGSTETQYL.

A note on this clonotype: A read error may be the cause here, since a much bigger clone is one base away. The chain links TRBV5-1 to TRBJ2-3, with D perhaps TRBD1 or TRBD2 (6 bases each). Germline CDR1 reads SGHRS; CDR2 reads YFSETQ. The CDR3 length is 15 residues. The CDR3 loop reads CASSLGQSGAETQYF. In DNA, the CDR3 is TGCGCCAGCAGCTTGGGGCAGTCGGGGGCAGAAACGCAGTATTTT.

In this sample, this clonotype turned up a few times. A read error may explain this, as a much larger clone is one base away. V is TRBV24-1 and J is TRBJ1-5; TRBD1 aligns across 8 bases. There are 17 residues in the CDR3. Germline V gene sequence: CDR1 KGHDR, CDR2 SFDVKD. The CDR3 DNA is TGTGTCACCGGGGCCGGGGGCAGGGGGCAGGGCAATCAGCCCCAGCATTTT. Encoded protein: CVTGAGGRGQGNQPQHF.

This clonotype was counted once. The rearrangement joins TRBV29-1 to TRBJ2-4, with D possibly matching TRBD1 (5 bases). The V end was cut by 2 bases, the J end by 13 bases, with 21 bases between. The germline CDR1 and CDR2 sequences are SQVTM and ANQGSEA. There are 14 residues in the CDR3. Here the CDR3 reads CSVELRGLRGIQYF. CDR3 sequence (DNA): TGCAGCGTTGAACTAAGGGGTCTCCGCGGCATCCAGTACTTC.

On this clonotype: This could be a read error, since a much larger clone is one nucleotide away. The CDR3 region is CASSYSPENKYEQHF. The CDR3 DNA follows: TGTGCCAGCAGTTACTCGCCGGAGAATAAGTACGAGCAGCACTTC. The rearrangement uses TRBV6-2 or TRBV6-3 and TRBJ2-7; D is undetermined. The CDR3 is made up of 15 amino acids. In germline, CDR1 is MNHEY, CDR2 SVGEGT.

V is TRBV29-1 and J is TRBJ2-7; unclear D gene. Germline V gene lookup returns CDR1 SQVTM and CDR2 ANQGSEA. The CDR3 length is 12 residues. The ends were cut back, 8 bases at V and 7 bases at J, with 18 bases in the middle. CDR3 sequence: CSTEDLGKEQYF. Written as DNA, the CDR3 is TGCAGCACTGAAGATCTAGGGAAAGAGCAGTACTTC.

To note about this clonotype: At one boundary the junction diverges from the germline segment, which might be a read error. This rearrangement joins TRBV6-1 to TRBJ2-1; D is ambiguous. The CDR3 contains 11 residues. The germline V gene has CDR1 MNHNS and CDR2 SASEGT. CDR3 nucleotide sequence: TGTGCTAGCAGTGAACAGAAAGAGCAGTTCTTC. The encoded protein is CASSEQKEQFF.

As to this clonotype: Germline and junction disagree at one end, which may indicate a read error. This chain uses TRBV5-1 with TRBJ2-1; 10 bases are shared with TRBD2. Germline V gene sequence: CDR1 SGHRS, CDR2 YFSETQ. The CDR3 is made up of 15 amino acids. In DNA, the CDR3 is TGCGCCATCAGCTCCAGCGGGGGGGCCTACAATGAGCAGTTCTTC. This sequence encodes CAISSSGGAYNEQFF.

Note on this clonotype: A much larger clone differs by one base, so this may be a read error. The chain uses TRBV28 and TRBJ2-1, with 11 bases lining up with TRBD2. Germline-derived CDR1 and CDR2 are MDHEN and SYDVKM. Unmatched junction bases numbered 15, after V lost 5 bases and J lost 12 bases. This CDR3 spans 16 amino acids. The CDR3 DNA follows: TGTGCCAGCAGTCCCACCGGGACTAGCGGTTACGATGTGCAGTTCTTC. It specifies CASSPTGTSGYDVQFF.

On this clonotype: Relative to the germline gene, one junction end is altered; a read error may explain this. The chain uses TRBV6-1 and TRBJ2-7, with D unresolved. CDR3 size: 13 residues. CDR1 is MNHNS and CDR2 is SASEGT in the germline V gene. The CDR3 DNA reads TGTGCCAGTAGTGAATGGGCTTTCTACGGGCAGTACTTC. This sequence encodes CASSEWAFYGQYF.

About this clonotype itself: The junction does not match germline at one end; this may be a read error. This sequence joins TRBV11-2 and TRBJ2-3, with a tentative D call TRBD1 (6 bases). This CDR3 has 17 amino acids. In germline, CDR1 is SGHAT, CDR2 FQNNGV. The CDR3 is CASSLGLGTRASDTQYF. CDR3 nucleotide sequence: TGTGCCAGCAGCCTAGGTCTTGGGACAAGGGCAAGCGATACGCAGTATTTC.

In regard to this clonotype: A read error may produce the germline difference seen at one junction end. The chain has TRBV11-2 and TRBJ2-1; 8 nucleotides agree with TRBD2. The CDR3 sequence is 16 residues long. The germline CDR1 and CDR2 sequences are SGHAT and FQNNGV. The CDR3: CASSLDIGLAMAEHFF. In DNA form, the CDR3 reads TGTGCCAGCAGCTTAGATATCGGACTAGCCATGGCTGAGCACTTCTTC. The full variable domain, rest sourced from reference TRBV11-2 and TRBJ2-1, is EAGVAQSPRYKIIEKRQSVAFWCNPISGHATLYWYQQILGQGPKLLIQFQNNGVVDDSQLPKDRFSAERLKGVDSTLKIQPAKLEDSAVYLCASSLDIGLAMAEHFFGPGTRLTVL.

A remark on this clonotype: One end of the junction fails to match germline, which may point to a read error. This CDR3 is CTSSLAEAYNEQFF. Here the CDR3 DNA reads TGTACCAGCAGTTTAGCGGAGGCCTACAATGAGCAGTTCTTC. The rearrangement joins TRBV7-8 to TRBJ2-1; tentative D call: TRBD2 (6 bases). Germline V gives CDR1 SGHVS, CDR2 FQNEAQ. CDR3 size: 14 residues.

About this clonotype itself: The germline gene is not matched at one end of the junction; a read error may be the cause. The V gene is TRBV10-1, the J gene TRBJ1-2, with unresolved D. The germline V gene encodes CDR1 WNHNN and CDR2 SYGVQD (reference sequence). There are 14 residues in the CDR3. CDR3 protein: CGSSASWRKTGYTF. The CDR3 nucleotides are TGCGGCAGCAGTGCTAGCTGGAGGAAAACTGGCTACACCTTC.

Notes on this clonotype: An end of the junction differs from the germline gene, which may be a read error. The CDR3 DNA sequence: TGTGCCAGCAGGGACAGGGCGGGAGGCGATCAGCCCAAGCATTTT. This gives the protein CASRDRAGGDQPKHF. The genes are TRBV6-5 and TRBJ1-5; 8 bases align to TRBD1. The CDR3 loop spans 15 amino acids. Germline CDR1 is MNHEY and CDR2 is SVGAGI.

CDR3 coding DNA: TGTGCCAGCAGCTCCCTAGACCGCACTGAAGCTTTCTTT. As protein: CASSSLDRTEAFF. The genes are TRBV5-4 and TRBJ1-1; D remains unclear. The CDR3 length is 13 residues. The V and J ends lost 3 bases and 4 bases respectively, with 10 bases between them. Germline lookup yields CDR1 SGHNT and CDR2 YYREEE (reference sequence).

V and J are TRBV28 and TRBJ2-1, with D possibly called TRBD1 or TRBD2 (7 bases each). Looked up from germline, CDR1 is MDHEN and CDR2 is SYDVKM. CDR3 length: 12 residues. As DNA, the CDR3 is TGTACGCGCAGGGGGAGGGTGAATGAGCAGTTCTTC. This sequence encodes CTRRGRVNEQFF.

This rearrangement joins TRBV5-1 to TRBJ2-1; 12 positions match TRBD2. J was trimmed by 11 bases and V by 8 bases; bases with no gene match: 14. The CDR3 length is 15 residues. From germline, CDR1 is SGHRS and CDR2 YFSETQ. The CDR3, as DNA: TGCGCCAGTAGCGAGACTAGCGGGAGTGTGTATAAGCAGTTCTTC. Residues: CASSETSGSVYKQFF.